The entry below describes one TCR beta chain. Germline V gene lookup returns CDR1 LNHNV and CDR2 YYDKDF (reference sequence). This CDR3 is 17 amino acids long. Trimming stripped 0 bases from V and 0 bases from J, with 14 bases between. Sequencing used immunoSEQ multiplex PCR; TCRdb keeps in-frame clones, though not all of them. The data show around 330,000 clones, with 67% seen just once and roughly 6.8% held by the top ten. These data originate in a study of cytotoxic CD8 clonotypes in ibrutinib-treated CLL. At the level of the study: Among patients, some 24 responded partially and 2 completely; around 14 then stayed remitted and some twelve progressed after median approximately 70 months. On average, almost 95,000 productive rearrangements and 260,000 or so productive templates per sample.

The sequence derives from a human donor with chronic lymphocytic leukemia. The chain employs TRBV15 and TRBJ2-5; D is perhaps TRBD1 or TRBD2 (5 bases each). The sequencing used PBMCs, collected after 36 months of ibrutinib treatment. The CDR3 here is CATSRDLRDLNQETQYF. DNA for the CDR3: TGTGCCACCAGCAGAGATCTACGGGACCTGAACCAAGAGACCCAGTACTTC.